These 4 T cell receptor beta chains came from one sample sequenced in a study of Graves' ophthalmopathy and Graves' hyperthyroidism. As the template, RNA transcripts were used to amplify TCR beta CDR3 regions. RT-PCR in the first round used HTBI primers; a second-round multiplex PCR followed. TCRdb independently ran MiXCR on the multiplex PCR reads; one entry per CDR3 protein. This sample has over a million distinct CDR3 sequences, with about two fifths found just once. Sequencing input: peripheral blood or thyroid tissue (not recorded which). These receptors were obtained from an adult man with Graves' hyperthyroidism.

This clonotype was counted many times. The CDR3 region has the DNA TGTGCCAGCACGATGGACGCCGGTGCTGAAGCTTTCTTT. Amino acids: CASTMDAGAEAFF. The V and J genes are TRBV7-9 and TRBJ1-1; D remains unclear. Germline CDR1 SEHNR, CDR2 FQNEAQ (reference sequence). The CDR3 loop spans 13 amino acids. V was clipped by 7 bases and J by 6 bases, with 15 bases between them. The full variable domain, with the rest looked up from reference TRBV7-9 and TRBJ1-1, is DTGVSQNPRHKITKRGQNVTFRCDPISEHNRLYWYRQTLGQGPEFLTYFQNEAQLEKSRLLSDRFSAERPKGSFSTLEIQRTEQGDSAMYLCASTMDAGAEAFFGQGTRLTVV.

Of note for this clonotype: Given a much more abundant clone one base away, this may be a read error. CDR3 protein: CSAMGTGVGNQPQHF. The CDR3 bases are TGCAGTGCTATGGGGACAGGGGTGGGCAATCAGCCCCAGCATTTT. The chain has TRBV20-1 and TRBJ1-5; TRBD1 matches at 10 bases. Germline V lookup: CDR1 DFQATT, CDR2 SNEGSKA (reference sequence). Trimming cost V 4 bases and J 2 bases; bases outside gene matches: 5. The length of the CDR3 is 15 residues.

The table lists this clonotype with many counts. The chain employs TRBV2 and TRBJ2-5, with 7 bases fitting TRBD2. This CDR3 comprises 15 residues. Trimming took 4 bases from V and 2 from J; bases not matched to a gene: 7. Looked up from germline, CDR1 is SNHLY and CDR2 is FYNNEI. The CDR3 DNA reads TGTGCCAGCAGTGCCGTCGGGGGACTACAAGAGACCCAGTACTTC. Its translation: CASSAVGGLQETQYF.

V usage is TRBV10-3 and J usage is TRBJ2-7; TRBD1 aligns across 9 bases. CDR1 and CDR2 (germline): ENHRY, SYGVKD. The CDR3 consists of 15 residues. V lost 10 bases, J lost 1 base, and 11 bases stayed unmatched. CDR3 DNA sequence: TGTGCCAGCACCTCATGGACAGGGGTGTCCTACGAGCAGTACTTC. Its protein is CASTSWTGVSYEQYF.